The clone carrying this TCR beta chain showed up just a few times. Its antigen is unknown. MiXCR, applied by TCRdb to the multiplex PCR reads, yields one record per CDR3 protein. The table records approximately 120,000 distinct CDR3 sequences, 20% to 25% of them present only once. Germline CDR1 LNHDA, CDR2 SQIVND (reference sequence). The CDR3 covers 14 residues. The V end was cut by 4 bases, the J end by 5 bases, with 12 bases between. Samples came from axillary lymph nodes draining the breast cancer. The data derive from a study of breast tumors, draining lymph nodes, adjacent tissues. Study findings and constraints: Tumors had less TCR diversity than lymph nodes, more than nontumor tissue. Findings are consistent with lymph node origin and intratumoral expansion of most tumor T cells. Luminal-like breast cancer showed significantly higher tumor–nontumor repertoire similarity than basal-like. The lymph node origin of tumor T cells was framed as consistent with a hypothesis, not demonstrated.

This TCR derives from a female donor with breast cancer. Some clones in this sample may be carry-over from other donors' samples. V is TRBV19 and J is TRBJ2-1; tentative D call: TRBD1 (6 bases). Sequenced input: axillary lymph node tissue. The CDR3 DNA reads as TGTGCCAGTAGTAAGGACAGTCTAAACAATGAGCAGTTCTTC. Its protein product is CASSKDSLNNEQFF.